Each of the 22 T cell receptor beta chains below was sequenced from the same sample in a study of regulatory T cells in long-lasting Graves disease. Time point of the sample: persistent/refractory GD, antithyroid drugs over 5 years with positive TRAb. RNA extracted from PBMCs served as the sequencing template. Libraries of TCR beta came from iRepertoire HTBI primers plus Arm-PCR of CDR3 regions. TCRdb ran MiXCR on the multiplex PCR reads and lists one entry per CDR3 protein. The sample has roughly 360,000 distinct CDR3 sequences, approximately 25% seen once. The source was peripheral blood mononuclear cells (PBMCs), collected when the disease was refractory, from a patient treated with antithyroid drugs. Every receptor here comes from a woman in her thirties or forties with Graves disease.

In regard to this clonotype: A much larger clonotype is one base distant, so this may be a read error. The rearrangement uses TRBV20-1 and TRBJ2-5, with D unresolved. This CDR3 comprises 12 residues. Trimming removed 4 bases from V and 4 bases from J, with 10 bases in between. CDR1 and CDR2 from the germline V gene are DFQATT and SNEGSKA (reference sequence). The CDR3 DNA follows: TGCAGTGCTATTTTGTGTGGAGAGACCCAGTACTTC. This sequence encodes CSAILCGETQYF.

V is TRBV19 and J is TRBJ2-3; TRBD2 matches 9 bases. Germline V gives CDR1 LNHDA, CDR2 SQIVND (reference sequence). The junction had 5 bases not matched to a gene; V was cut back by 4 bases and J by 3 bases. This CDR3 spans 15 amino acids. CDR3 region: CASSTSGTRTDTQYF. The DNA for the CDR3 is TGTGCCAGTAGTACTAGCGGGACAAGGACAGATACGCAGTATTTT.

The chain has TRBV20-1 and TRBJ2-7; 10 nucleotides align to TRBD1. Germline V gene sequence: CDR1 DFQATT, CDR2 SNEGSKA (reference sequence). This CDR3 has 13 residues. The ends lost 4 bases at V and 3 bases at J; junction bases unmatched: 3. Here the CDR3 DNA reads TGCAGTGCTACCGGGACAGGGGTCTACGAGCAGTACTTC. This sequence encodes CSATGTGVYEQYF.

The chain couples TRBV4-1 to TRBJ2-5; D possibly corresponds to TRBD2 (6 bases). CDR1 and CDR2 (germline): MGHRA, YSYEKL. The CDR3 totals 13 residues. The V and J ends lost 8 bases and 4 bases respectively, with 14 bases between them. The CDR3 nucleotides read TGCGCCAGCCAAAAGACTAGGGGAGAGACCCAGTACTTC. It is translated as CASQKTRGETQYF.

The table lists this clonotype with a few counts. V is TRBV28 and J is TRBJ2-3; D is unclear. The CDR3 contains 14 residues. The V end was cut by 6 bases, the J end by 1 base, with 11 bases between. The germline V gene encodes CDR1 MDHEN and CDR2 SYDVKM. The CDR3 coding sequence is TGTGCCAGCAGCTACTATATACGCACAGATACGCAGTATTTT. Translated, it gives CASSYYIRTDTQYF.

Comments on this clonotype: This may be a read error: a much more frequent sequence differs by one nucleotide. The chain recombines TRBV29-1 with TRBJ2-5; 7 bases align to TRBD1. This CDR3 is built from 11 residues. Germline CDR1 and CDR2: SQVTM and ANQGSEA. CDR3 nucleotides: TGCGGCGTTGACAGGGTCGAGACCCAGTACTTC. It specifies CGVDRVETQYF.

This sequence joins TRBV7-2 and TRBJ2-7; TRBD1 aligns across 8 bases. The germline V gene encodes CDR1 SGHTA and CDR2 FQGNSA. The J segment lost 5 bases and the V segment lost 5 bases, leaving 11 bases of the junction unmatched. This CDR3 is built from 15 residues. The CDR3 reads CASSHTRTGWNEQYF. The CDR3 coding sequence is TGTGCCAGCAGCCATACGAGGACAGGGTGGAACGAGCAGTACTTC.

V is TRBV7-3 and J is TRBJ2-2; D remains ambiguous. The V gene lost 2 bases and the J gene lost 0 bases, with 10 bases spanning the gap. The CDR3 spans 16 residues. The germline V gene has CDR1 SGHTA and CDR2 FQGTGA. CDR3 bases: TGTGCCAGCAGCTTATCCTCGGCTTCGAACACCGGGGAGCTGTTTTTT. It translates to CASSLSSASNTGELFF.

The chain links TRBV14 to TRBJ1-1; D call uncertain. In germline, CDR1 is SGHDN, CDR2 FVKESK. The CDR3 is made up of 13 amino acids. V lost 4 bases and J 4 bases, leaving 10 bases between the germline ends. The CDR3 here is CASSLRMGTEAFF. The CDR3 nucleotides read TGTGCCAGCAGCCTAAGGATGGGCACTGAAGCTTTCTTT.

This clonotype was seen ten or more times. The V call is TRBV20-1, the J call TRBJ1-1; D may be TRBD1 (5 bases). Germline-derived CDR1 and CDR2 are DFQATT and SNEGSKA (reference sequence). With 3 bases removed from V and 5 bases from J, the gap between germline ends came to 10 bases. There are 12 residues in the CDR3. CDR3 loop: CSARGRWTEAFF. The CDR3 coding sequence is TGCAGTGCTAGGGGGCGATGGACTGAAGCTTTCTTT.

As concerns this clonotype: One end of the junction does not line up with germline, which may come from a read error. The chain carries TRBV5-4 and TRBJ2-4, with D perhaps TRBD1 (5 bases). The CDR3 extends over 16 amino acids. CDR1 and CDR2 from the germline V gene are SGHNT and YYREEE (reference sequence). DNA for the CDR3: TGTGCCAACAGCTTGTTCTCAGGGAAAACTCGGAACATTCAGTACTTC. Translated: CANSLFSGKTRNIQYF.

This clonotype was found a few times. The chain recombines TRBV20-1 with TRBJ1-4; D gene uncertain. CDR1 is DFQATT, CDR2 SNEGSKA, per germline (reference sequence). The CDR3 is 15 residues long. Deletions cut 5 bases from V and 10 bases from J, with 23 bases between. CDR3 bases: TGCAGTGCTCCCCTCTGGACGGAACCAAGAGGAAAACTGTTTTTT. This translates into CSAPLWTEPRGKLFF.

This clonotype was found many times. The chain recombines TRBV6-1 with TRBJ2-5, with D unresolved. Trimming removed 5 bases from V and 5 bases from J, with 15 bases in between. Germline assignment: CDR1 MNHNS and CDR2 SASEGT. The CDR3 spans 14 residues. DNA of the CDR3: TGTGCCAGCAGTCCCGTTCGAGTCCTGGAGACCCAGTACTTC. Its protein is CASSPVRVLETQYF.

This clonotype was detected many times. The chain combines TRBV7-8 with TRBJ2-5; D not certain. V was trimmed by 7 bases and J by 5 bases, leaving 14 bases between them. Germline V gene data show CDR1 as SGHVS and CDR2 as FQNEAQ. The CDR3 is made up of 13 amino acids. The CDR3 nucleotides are TGTGCCAGCACCCTAGGAGTGACGGAGACCCAGTACTTC. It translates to CASTLGVTETQYF.

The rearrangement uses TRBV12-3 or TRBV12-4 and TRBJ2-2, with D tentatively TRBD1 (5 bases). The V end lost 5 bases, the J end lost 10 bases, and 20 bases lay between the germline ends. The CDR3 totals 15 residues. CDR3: CASSLDSGSRAELFF. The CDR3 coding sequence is TGTGCCAGCAGTCTAGATTCGGGTAGCAGGGCGGAGCTGTTTTTT.

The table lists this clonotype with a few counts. CDR3 region: CASSYGVRTEAFF. CDR3 nucleotide sequence: TGTGCCAGCAGTTACGGGGTGCGAACTGAAGCTTTCTTT. The chain couples TRBV6-2 or TRBV6-3 to TRBJ1-1; D uncertain. The CDR3 runs to 13 residues. Germline-derived CDR1 and CDR2 are MNHEY and SVGEGT. V lost 2 bases, J lost 5 bases, and 9 bases lay in between.

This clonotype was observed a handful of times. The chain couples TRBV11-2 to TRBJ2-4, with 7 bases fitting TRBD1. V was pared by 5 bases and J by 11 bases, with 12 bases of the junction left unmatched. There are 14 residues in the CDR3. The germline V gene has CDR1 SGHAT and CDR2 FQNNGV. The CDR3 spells CASSPIPGQRVQYF. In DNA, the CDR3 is TGTGCCAGCAGCCCCATTCCGGGACAGAGGGTTCAGTACTTC.

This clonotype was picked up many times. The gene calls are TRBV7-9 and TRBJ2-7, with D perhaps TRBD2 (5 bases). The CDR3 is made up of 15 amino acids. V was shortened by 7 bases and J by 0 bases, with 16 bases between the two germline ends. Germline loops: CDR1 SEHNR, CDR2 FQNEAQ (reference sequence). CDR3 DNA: TGTGCCAGCACCCACAGCGGTTCCCGCTCCTACGAGCAGTACTTC. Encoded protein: CASTHSGSRSYEQYF.

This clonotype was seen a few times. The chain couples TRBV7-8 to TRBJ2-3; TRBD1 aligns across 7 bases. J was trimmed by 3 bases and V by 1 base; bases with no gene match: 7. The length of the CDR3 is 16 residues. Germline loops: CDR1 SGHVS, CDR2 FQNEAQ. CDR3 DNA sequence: TGTGCCAGCAGCTTAGGAACAGGGGAAGGAACAGATACGCAGTATTTT. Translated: CASSLGTGEGTDTQYF. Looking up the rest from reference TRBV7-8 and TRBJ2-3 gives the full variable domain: GAGVSQSPRYKVAKRGQDVALRCDPISGHVSLFWYQQALGQGPEFLTYFQNEAQLDKSGLPSDRFFAERPEGSVSTLKIQRTQQEDSAVYLCASSLGTGEGTDTQYFGPGTRLTVL.

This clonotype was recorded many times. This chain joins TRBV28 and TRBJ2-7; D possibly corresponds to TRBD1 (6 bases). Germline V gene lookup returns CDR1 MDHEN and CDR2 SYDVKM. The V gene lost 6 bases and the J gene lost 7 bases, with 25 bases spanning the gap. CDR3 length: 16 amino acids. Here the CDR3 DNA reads TGTGCCAGCAGGCCCACAAACAGGGTATTCAATTGGGAGCAGTACTTC. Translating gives CASRPTNRVFNWEQYF.

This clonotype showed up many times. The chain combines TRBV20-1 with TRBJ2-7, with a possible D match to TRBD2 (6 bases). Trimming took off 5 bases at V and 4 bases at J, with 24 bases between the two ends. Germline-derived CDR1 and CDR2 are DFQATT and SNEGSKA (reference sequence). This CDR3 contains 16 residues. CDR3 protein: CSALFRGSAGKYEQYF. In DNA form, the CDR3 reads TGCAGTGCTCTTTTCCGGGGCTCAGCGGGCAAATACGAGCAGTACTTC.

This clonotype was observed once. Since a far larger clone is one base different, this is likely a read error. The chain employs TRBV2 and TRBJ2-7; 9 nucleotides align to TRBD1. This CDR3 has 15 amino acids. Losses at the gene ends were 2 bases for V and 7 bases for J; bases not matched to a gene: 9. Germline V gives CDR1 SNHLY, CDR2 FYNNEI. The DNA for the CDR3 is TGTGCCAGCAGTGAAATTGGACAGGGGAGGAATGAGCAGTACTTC. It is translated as CASSEIGQGRNEQYF.